One sample yielded the 15 T cell receptor beta chains listed below, sequenced in a study of neurological immune-mediated disorders. TCRdb reanalysed the 5' RACE reads using MiXCR and keeps one entry per CDR3 protein. This sample has around 130,000 distinct CDR3 sequences; about 3.4% occur once, and the top ten carry roughly 1.3%. Sequences were obtained from PBMCs. These receptors were taken from a woman aged 25 to 39 with multiple sclerosis.

This clonotype was picked up many times. J is TRBJ2-7 and V is TRBV5-1; D ambiguous. CDR1 and CDR2 from the germline V gene are SGHRS and YFSETQ. V gave up 4 bases and J gave up 3 bases, with 5 bases separating them. This CDR3 is built from 11 residues. CDR3 amino acids: CASSENYEQYF. The CDR3 DNA reads TGCGCCAGCAGCGAAAACTACGAGCAGTACTTC.

The chain links TRBV29-1 to TRBJ2-7, with D maybe TRBD1 (5 bases). CDR1 and CDR2 from the germline V gene are SQVTM and ANQGSEA. Between the trimmed V and J ends, which lost 0 bases and 2 bases, there was a span of 11 bases. This CDR3 comprises 14 residues. Here the CDR3 reads CSVEDPRVPYEQYF. CDR3 sequence (DNA): TGCAGCGTTGAAGACCCCAGGGTCCCCTACGAGCAGTACTTC.

This clonotype has ten or more counts. V is TRBV5-1 and J is TRBJ1-2; 8 bases align to TRBD1. The CDR3 totals 15 residues. V lost 4 bases and J lost 5; bases outside the gene matches: 10. Germline V gene lookup returns CDR1 SGHRS and CDR2 YFSETQ. CDR3 loop: CASSQSPGQAYGYTF. DNA for the CDR3: TGCGCCAGCAGCCAAAGTCCGGGACAGGCTTATGGCTACACCTTC.

At least ten counts were recorded for this clonotype. This chain uses TRBV6-2 or TRBV6-3 with TRBJ2-7; no clear D. V was clipped by 8 bases and J by 4 bases, with 9 bases between them. Germline lookup yields CDR1 MNHEY and CDR2 SVGEGT. The CDR3 contains 11 residues. Written as DNA, the CDR3 is TGTGCCAGCTCTATCGTGTACGAGCAGTACTTC. This translates into CASSIVYEQYF.

This clonotype has a count of ten or more. The chain recombines TRBV20-1 with TRBJ2-7; maybe TRBD2 (5 bases). This CDR3 has 16 residues. V was shortened by 3 bases and J by 0 bases, with 18 bases between the two germline ends. CDR1 and CDR2 (germline): DFQATT, SNEGSKA (reference sequence). The CDR3: CSASGLPGAPSYEQYF. DNA for the CDR3: TGCAGTGCTAGCGGACTTCCTGGTGCACCCTCCTACGAGCAGTACTTC.

In its sample, this clonotype was seen a few times. This sequence joins TRBV20-1 and TRBJ1-2, with 8 nucleotides matching TRBD1. There are 13 residues in the CDR3. Per the germline V gene, CDR1 is DFQATT and CDR2 is SNEGSKA (reference sequence). The ends lost 6 bases at V and 6 bases at J; junction bases unmatched: 9. As DNA, the CDR3 is TGCAGTGCGCCAGCTCAGACAGGGGATGGCTACACCTTC. Its protein is CSAPAQTGDGYTF.

The sample holds a few counts of this clonotype. A much larger clone differs by one base, so this may be a read error. In DNA form, the CDR3 reads TGTGCCAGCAGCCGCACTGAGTTCACTGAAGCTTTCTTT. It translates to CASSRTEFTEAFF. The chain combines TRBV5-6 with TRBJ1-1, with no clear D. Trimming left V 4 bases short and J 4 bases short, with 11 bases between. The CDR3 extends over 13 amino acids. CDR1 and CDR2 from the germline V gene are SGHDT and YYEEEE.

This clonotype was counted many times. This chain joins TRBV7-8 and TRBJ2-7; the match to TRBD2 covers 7 bases. The CDR3 is 15 residues long. Per the germline V gene, CDR1 is SGHVS and CDR2 is FQNEAQ. V lost 2 bases to trimming and J lost 2 bases; unmatched junction nucleotides: 6. The CDR3 is CASSLSSSGTYEQYF. The DNA of the CDR3 is TGTGCCAGCAGCTTATCCTCTAGCGGAACCTACGAGCAGTACTTC.

This clonotype was observed at least ten times. The CDR3 sequence: CSAPDAYEQYF. The CDR3 DNA sequence: TGCAGTGCTCCGGACGCCTACGAGCAGTACTTC. The V and J genes are TRBV20-1 and TRBJ2-7; no clear D. The CDR3 extends over 11 amino acids. The V end lost 5 bases, the J end lost 2 bases, and 7 bases lay between the germline ends. In germline, CDR1 is DFQATT, CDR2 SNEGSKA (reference sequence).

At least ten counts were recorded for this clonotype. The V call is TRBV9, the J call TRBJ1-3; perhaps TRBD1 as D (6 bases). Germline V CDR1 and CDR2: SGDLS, YYNGEE. The CDR3 has 15 amino acids. Deletions cut 2 bases from V and 4 bases from J, with 13 bases between. CDR3 bases: TGTGCCAGCAGCGTTTCTGGGGGCAGCGGAAACACCATATATTTT. Its translation: CASSVSGGSGNTIYF. The full variable domain, with the rest looked up from reference TRBV9 and TRBJ1-3, is DSGVTQTPKHLITATGQRVTLRCSPRSGDLSVYWYQQSLDQGLQFLIQYYNGEERAKGNILERFSAQQFPDLHSELNLSSLELGDSALYFCASSVSGGSGNTIYFGEGSWLTVV.

This clonotype was found many times. The chain links TRBV7-6 to TRBJ2-4; 7 positions match TRBD1. CDR1 is SGHVS, CDR2 FNYEAQ, per germline. V trimming: 2 bases; J trimming: 3 bases; junction bases outside the gene matches: 25. This CDR3 region has 22 residues. In DNA, the CDR3 is TGTGCCAGCAGCTTACATATACCCCGCAGACAGGGTATGGGGGTTGGCAAAAACATTCAGTACTTC. Translating it yields CASSLHIPRRQGMGVGKNIQYF.

This clonotype was found many times. The V gene is TRBV28, the J gene TRBJ1-2; 7 bases are shared with TRBD1. J lost 8 bases, V lost 5 bases, and 5 bases had no gene match. The CDR3 extends over 12 amino acids. Germline lookup yields CDR1 MDHEN and CDR2 SYDVKM. CDR3 in amino acids: CASSIDREGYTF. The CDR3 nucleotides read TGTGCCAGCAGTATAGACAGGGAAGGCTACACCTTC.

This clonotype has ten or more counts. V is TRBV12-3 or TRBV12-4 and J is TRBJ2-1; TRBD2 is a possible D gene (7 bases). The length of the CDR3 is 12 residues. V dropped 4 bases and J dropped 8 bases, with 9 bases sitting between them. CDR3 bases: TGTGCCAGCAGTTGGGGGGGCTATGAGCAGTTCTTC. This encodes CASSWGGYEQFF.

This clonotype was counted at least ten times. This rearrangement joins TRBV7-2 to TRBJ2-4, with D maybe TRBD2 (6 bases). This CDR3 spans 11 amino acids. The germline V and J ends were trimmed by 4 bases and 12 bases, with 10 bases remaining between them. The germline gives CDR1 SGHTA, CDR2 FQGNSA. For the CDR3, the DNA is TGTGCCAGCAGCTCGACTAGTACTCAGTACTTC. This gives the protein CASSSTSTQYF.

V usage is TRBV18 and J usage is TRBJ1-1; weak D call: TRBD1 (5 bases). Looked up from germline, CDR1 is KGHSH and CDR2 is LQKENI. V lost 6 bases and J 5 bases, leaving 13 bases between the germline ends. CDR3 size: 13 residues. This CDR3 is CASSGGSKTEAFF. The CDR3 coding sequence is TGTGCCAGCTCCGGGGGTTCGAAAACTGAAGCTTTCTTT.